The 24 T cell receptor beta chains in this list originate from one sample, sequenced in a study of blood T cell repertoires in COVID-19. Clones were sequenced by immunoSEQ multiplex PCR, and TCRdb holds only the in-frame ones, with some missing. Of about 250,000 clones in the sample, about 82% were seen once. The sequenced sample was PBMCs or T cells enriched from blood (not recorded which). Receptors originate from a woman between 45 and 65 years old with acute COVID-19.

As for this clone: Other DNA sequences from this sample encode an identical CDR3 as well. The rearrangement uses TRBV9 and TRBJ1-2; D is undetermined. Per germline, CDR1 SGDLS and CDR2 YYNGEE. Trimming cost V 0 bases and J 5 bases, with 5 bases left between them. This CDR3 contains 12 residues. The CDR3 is CASSVGDYGYTF. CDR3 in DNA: TGTGCCAGCAGCGTAGGAGATTATGGCTACACCTTC.

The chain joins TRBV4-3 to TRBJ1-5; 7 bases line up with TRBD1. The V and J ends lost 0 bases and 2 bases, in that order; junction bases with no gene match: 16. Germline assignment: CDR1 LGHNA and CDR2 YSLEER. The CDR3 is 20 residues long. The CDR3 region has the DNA TGCGCCAGCAGCCAAGATCTCCGGGACAGCTATTACGGGGGCAATCAGCCCCAGCATTTT. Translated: CASSQDLRDSYYGGNQPQHF.

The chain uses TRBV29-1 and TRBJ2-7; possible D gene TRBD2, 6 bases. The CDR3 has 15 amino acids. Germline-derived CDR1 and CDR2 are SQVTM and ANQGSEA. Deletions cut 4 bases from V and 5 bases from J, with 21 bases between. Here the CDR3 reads CSVGDGVGGSNEQYF. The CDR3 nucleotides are TGCAGCGTTGGCGACGGAGTGGGGGGTTCGAACGAGCAGTACTTC.

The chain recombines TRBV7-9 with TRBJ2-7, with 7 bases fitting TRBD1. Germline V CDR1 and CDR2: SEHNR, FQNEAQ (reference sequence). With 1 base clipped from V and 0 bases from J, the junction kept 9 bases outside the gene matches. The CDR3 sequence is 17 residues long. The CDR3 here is CASSLVAWGQYSYEQYF. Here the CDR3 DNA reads TGTGCCAGCAGCTTAGTAGCCTGGGGACAGTACTCCTACGAGCAGTACTTC.

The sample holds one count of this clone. The CDR3 spells CASSEPTGANTDTQYF. The CDR3 region has the DNA TGCGCCAGCAGCGAACCTACAGGGGCGAACACAGATACGCAGTATTTT. The V and J genes are TRBV5-1 and TRBJ2-3, with 7 nucleotides matching TRBD1. The germline gives CDR1 SGHRS, CDR2 YFSETQ. This CDR3 is built from 16 residues. V was pared by 4 bases and J by 2 bases, with 10 bases of the junction left unmatched. The entire variable domain, with the rest obtained from reference TRBV5-1 and TRBJ2-3, is as follows: KAGVTQTPRYLIKTRGQQVTLSCSPISGHRSVSWYQQTPGQGLQFLFEYFSETQRNKGNFPGRFSGRQFSNSRSEMNVSTLELGDSALYLCASSEPTGANTDTQYFGPGTRLTVL.

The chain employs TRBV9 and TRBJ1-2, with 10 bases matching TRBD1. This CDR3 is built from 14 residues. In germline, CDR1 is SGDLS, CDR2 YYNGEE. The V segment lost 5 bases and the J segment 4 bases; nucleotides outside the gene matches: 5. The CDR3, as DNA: TGTGCCAGCAGTGTGGGGGACAGGGGCTATGGCTACACCTTC. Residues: CASSVGDRGYGYTF.

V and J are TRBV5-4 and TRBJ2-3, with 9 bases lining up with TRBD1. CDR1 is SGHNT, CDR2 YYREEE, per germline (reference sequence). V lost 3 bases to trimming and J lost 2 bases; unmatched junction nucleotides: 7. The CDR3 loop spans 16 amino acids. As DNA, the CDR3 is TGTGCCAGCAGCTCGAACCGGGACAGGGTCACAGATACGCAGTATTTT. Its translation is CASSSNRDRVTDTQYF.

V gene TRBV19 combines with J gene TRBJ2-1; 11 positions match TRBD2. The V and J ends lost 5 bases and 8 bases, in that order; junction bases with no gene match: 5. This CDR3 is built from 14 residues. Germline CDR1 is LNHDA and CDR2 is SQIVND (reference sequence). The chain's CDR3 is CASSLAGGPHEQFF. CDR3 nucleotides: TGTGCCAGTAGTTTAGCGGGGGGGCCCCATGAGCAGTTCTTC. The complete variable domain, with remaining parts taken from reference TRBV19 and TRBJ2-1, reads DGGITQSPKYLFRKEGQNVTLSCEQNLNHDAMYWYRQDPGQGLRLIYYSQIVNDFQKGDIAEGYSVSREKKESFPLTVTSAQKNPTAFYLCASSLAGGPHEQFFGPGTRLTVL.

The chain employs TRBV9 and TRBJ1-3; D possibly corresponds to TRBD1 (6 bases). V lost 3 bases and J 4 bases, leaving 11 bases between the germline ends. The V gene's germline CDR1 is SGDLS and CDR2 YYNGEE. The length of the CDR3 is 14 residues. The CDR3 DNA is TGTGCCAGCAGCGACGGACAGCCCGGAAACACCATATATTTT. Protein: CASSDGQPGNTIYF. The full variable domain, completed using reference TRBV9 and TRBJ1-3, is DSGVTQTPKHLITATGQRVTLRCSPRSGDLSVYWYQQSLDQGLQFLIQYYNGEERAKGNILERFSAQQFPDLHSELNLSSLELGDSALYFCASSDGQPGNTIYFGEGSWLTVV.

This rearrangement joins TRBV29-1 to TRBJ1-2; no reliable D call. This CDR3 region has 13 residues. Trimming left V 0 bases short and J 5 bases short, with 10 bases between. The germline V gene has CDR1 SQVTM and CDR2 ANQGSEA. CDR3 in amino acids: CSVEETRTYGYTF. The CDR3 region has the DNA TGCAGCGTTGAAGAGACACGTACTTATGGCTACACCTTC.

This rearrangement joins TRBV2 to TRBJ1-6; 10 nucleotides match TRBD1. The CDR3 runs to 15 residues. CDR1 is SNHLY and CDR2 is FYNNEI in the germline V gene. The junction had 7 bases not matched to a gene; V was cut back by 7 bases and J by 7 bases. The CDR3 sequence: CASIWDRGLNSPLHF. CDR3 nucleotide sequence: TGTGCCAGCATTTGGGACAGGGGTTTGAATTCACCCCTCCACTTT.

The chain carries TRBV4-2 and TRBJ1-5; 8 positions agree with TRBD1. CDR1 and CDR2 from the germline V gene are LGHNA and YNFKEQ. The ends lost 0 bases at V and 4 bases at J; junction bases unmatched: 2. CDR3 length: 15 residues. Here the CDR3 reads CASSQETGENQPQHF. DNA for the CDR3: TGTGCCAGCAGCCAAGAGACAGGGGAAAATCAGCCCCAGCATTTT.

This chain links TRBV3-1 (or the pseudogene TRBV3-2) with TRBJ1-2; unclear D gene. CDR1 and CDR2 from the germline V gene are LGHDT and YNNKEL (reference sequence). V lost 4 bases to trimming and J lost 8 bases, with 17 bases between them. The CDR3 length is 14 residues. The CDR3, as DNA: TGTGCCAGCAGCCTTCTTGGTTCGAGGGAAGGCTACACCTTC. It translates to CASSLLGSREGYTF.

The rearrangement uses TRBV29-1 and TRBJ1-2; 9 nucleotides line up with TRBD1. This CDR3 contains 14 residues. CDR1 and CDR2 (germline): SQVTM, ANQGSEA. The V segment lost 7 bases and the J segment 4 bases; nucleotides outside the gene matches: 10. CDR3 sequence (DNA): TGCAGCGCTCAGGGGGGACAGGGTGCCTATGGCTACACCTTC. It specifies CSAQGGQGAYGYTF.

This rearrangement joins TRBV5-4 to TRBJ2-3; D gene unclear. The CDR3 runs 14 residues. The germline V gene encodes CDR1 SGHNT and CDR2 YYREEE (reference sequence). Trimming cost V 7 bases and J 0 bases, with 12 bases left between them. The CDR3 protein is CASRAGPSTDTQYF. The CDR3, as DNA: TGTGCCAGCCGCGCAGGTCCTAGCACAGATACGCAGTATTTT.

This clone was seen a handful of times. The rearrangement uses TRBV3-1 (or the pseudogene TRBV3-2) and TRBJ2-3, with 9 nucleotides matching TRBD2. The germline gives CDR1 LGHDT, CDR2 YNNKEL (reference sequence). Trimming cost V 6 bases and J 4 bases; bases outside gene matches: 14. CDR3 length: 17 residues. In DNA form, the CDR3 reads TGTGCCAGCAGTGGGCCTAGCGGGGTCCCGAGCCCAGATACGCAGTATTTT. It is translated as CASSGPSGVPSPDTQYF.

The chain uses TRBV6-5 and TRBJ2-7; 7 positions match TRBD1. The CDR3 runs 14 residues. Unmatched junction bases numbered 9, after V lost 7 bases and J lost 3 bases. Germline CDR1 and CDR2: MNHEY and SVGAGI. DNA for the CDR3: TGTGCCAGCAAACCGGGACAGTCCAACTACGAGCAGTACTTC. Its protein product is CASKPGQSNYEQYF.

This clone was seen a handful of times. For the CDR3, the DNA is TGCGCCAGCAGCTTGGCGGGACAGAACTACGAGCAGTACTTC. Translated: CASSLAGQNYEQYF. The V call is TRBV5-1, the J call TRBJ2-7, with 7 nucleotides matching TRBD1. The V gene's germline CDR1 is SGHRS and CDR2 YFSETQ. The junction had 3 bases not matched to a gene; V was cut back by 0 bases and J by 3 bases. The CDR3 is made up of 14 amino acids.

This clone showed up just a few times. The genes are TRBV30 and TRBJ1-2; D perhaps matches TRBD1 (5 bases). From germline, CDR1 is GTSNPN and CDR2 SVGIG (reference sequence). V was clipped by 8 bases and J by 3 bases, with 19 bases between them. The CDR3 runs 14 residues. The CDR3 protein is CARVRDPGDYGYTF. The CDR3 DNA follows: TGTGCCCGAGTGAGGGACCCGGGGGACTATGGCTACACCTTC.

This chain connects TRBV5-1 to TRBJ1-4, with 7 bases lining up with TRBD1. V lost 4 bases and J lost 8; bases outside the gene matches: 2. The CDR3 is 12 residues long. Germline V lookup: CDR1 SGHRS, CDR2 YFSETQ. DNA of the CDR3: TGCGCCAGCAGCGAACAGGGGGAAAAACTGTTTTTT. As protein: CASSEQGEKLFF.

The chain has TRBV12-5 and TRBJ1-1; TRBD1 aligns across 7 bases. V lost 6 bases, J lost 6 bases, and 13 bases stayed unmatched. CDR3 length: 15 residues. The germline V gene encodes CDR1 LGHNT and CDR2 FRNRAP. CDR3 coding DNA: TGTGCTAGTGGCCCCATAGGGCTACAGGGGCCTGAAGCTTTCTTT. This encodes CASGPIGLQGPEAFF.

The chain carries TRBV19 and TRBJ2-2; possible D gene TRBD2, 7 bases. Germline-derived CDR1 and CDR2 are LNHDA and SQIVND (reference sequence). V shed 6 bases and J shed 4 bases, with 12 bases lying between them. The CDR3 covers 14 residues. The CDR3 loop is CASRGGAVTGELFF. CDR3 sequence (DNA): TGTGCCAGTAGAGGGGGGGCGGTCACCGGGGAGCTGTTTTTT.

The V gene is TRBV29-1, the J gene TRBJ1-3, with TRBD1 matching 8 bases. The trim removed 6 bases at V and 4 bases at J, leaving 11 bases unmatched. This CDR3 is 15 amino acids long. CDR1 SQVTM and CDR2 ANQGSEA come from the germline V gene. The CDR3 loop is CSVAYRGITGNTIYF. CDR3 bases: TGCAGCGTGGCCTACAGGGGGATCACAGGAAACACCATATATTTT. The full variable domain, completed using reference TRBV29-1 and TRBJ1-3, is SAVISQKPSRDICQRGTSLTIQCQVDSQVTMMFWYRQQPGQSLTLIATANQGSEATYESGFVIDKFPISRPNLTFSTLTVSNMSPEDSSIYLCSVAYRGITGNTIYFGEGSWLTVV.

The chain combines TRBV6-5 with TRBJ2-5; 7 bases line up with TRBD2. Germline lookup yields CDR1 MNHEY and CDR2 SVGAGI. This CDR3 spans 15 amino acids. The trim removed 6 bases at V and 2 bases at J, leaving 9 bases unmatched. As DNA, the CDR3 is TGTGCCAGCAGGGGATATTGGGGGGGACAAGAGACCCAGTACTTC. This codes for CASRGYWGGQETQYF.